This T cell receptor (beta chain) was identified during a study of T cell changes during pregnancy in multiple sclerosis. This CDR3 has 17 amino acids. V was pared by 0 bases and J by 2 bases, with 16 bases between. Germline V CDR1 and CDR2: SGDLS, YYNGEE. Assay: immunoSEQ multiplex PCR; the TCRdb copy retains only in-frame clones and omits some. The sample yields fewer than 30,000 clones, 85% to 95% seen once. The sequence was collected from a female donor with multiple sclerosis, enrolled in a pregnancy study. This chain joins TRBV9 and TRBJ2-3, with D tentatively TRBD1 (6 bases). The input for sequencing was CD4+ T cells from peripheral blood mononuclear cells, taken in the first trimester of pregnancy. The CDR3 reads CASSVAVDRTYTDTQYF. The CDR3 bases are TGTGCCAGCAGCGTAGCTGTCGACAGGACCTACACAGATACGCAGTATTTT.